A selection of T cell receptor beta chains follows, all from one sample in a study of blood T cell repertoires in COVID-19. Clones were read by immunoSEQ multiplex PCR, and TCRdb kept only the in-frame ones, dropping some. The sample lists some 270,000 clones; around 90% were seen once. The sample taken for sequencing was PBMCs or T cells enriched from blood (not recorded which). Receptors originate from a woman aged 40 to 50 who had recovered from COVID-19. Each CDR3 is given with its conserved first and last residue. The D gene is left open where the match is weak. Clone size is stated in some rows and not others, as once, few, many or a class when expanded.

d_call: TRBD1; clone_size: .; cdr3_length: 15; v_call: TRBV4-2; j_call: TRBJ1-2; cdr3_aa: CASSQNPGTVNGYTF; cdr3_nt: TGTGCCAGCAGCCAAAATCCCGGGACAGTCAATGGCTACACCTTC
d_call: .; clone_size: .; cdr3_length: 14; v_call: TRBV7-2; j_call: TRBJ1-4; cdr3_aa: CASSLDRTNEKLFF; cdr3_nt: TGTGCCAGCAGCTTAGACAGAACTAATGAAAAACTGTTTTTT
d_call: TRBD2; clone_size: .; cdr3_length: 14; v_call: TRBV7-8; j_call: TRBJ2-2; cdr3_aa: CASSGRAFYGELFF; cdr3_nt: TGTGCCAGTAGCGGGAGGGCCTTTTACGGGGAGCTGTTTTTT
d_call: TRBD2; clone_size: .; cdr3_length: 16; v_call: TRBV30; j_call: TRBJ2-1; cdr3_aa: CAWREERGRAYNEQFF; cdr3_nt: TGTGCCTGGAGGGAGGAGCGGGGTCGGGCTTACAATGAGCAGTTCTTC
d_call: .; clone_size: .; cdr3_length: 17; v_call: TRBV5-1; j_call: TRBJ2-3; cdr3_aa: CASSSWYRTASTDTQYF; cdr3_nt: TGCGCCAGCAGCTCTTGGTACAGGACAGCCAGCACAGATACGCAGTATTTT
d_call: TRBD2; clone_size: .; cdr3_length: 14; v_call: TRBV27; j_call: TRBJ2-5; cdr3_aa: CASSSGLAGGHQYF; cdr3_nt: TGTGCCAGCAGTTCGGGACTAGCGGGGGGCCACCAGTACTTC
d_call: TRBD2; clone_size: .; cdr3_length: 15; v_call: TRBV19; j_call: TRBJ2-7; cdr3_aa: CASSIGAGVSGEQYF; cdr3_nt: TGTGCCAGTAGTATAGGAGCGGGAGTCTCGGGCGAGCAGTACTTC
d_call: TRBD1; clone_size: .; cdr3_length: 15; v_call: TRBV7-6; j_call: TRBJ1-5; cdr3_aa: CASSISDRFNQPQHF; cdr3_nt: TGTGCCAGCAGTATATCGGACAGGTTCAATCAGCCCCAGCATTTT
d_call: .; clone_size: .; cdr3_length: 13; v_call: TRBV10-3; j_call: TRBJ1-5; cdr3_aa: CAISETGYQPQHF; cdr3_nt: TGTGCCATCAGTGAAACAGGGTATCAGCCCCAGCATTTT
d_call: .; clone_size: .; cdr3_length: 16; v_call: TRBV27; j_call: TRBJ1-1; cdr3_aa: CASSPLNRGMNTEAFF; cdr3_nt: TGTGCCAGCAGTCCGTTAAATAGGGGCATGAACACTGAAGCTTTCTTT
d_call: TRBD2; clone_size: many; cdr3_length: 15; v_call: TRBV2; j_call: TRBJ2-3; cdr3_aa: CASSRLAGGTDTQYF; cdr3_nt: TGTGCCAGCAGCAGACTAGCGGGGGGCACAGATACGCAGTATTTT